This TCR beta chain was observed in a study of blood T cell repertoires in COVID-19. On the study more broadly: The United States, Italy and Spain provided the acute and convalescent COVID-19 samples. PBMCs, B-cell-depleted T cells, or T cells were the source of the cDNA or gDNA that made up the material.

Authors' processing steps: Nucleated cell number was recorded as an estimate derived from reference gene primer amplification. The data were produced by immunoSEQ multiplex PCR, yet TCRdb's version contains in-frame clones alone and is incomplete. The V and J calls and the clone size are those of that table, but D and trimming were determined from the DNA. The table includes roughly 21,000 clones, 80% to 85% detected once. The length of the CDR3 is 19 residues. CDR1 LGHNA and CDR2 YSLEER come from the germline V gene. Trimming removed 0 bases from V and 3 bases from J, with 21 bases in between. This clone was seen only a few times.

The chain combines TRBV4-3 with TRBJ2-4, with TRBD1 as a possible D gene (7 bases). This TCR derives from a middle-aged man with acute or convalescent COVID-19. The specimen sequenced was peripheral blood. In nucleotides, the CDR3 is TGCGCCAGCAGCCAAGATAGGAGAGGGGCAGGGGGAGGCAAAAACATTCAGTACTTC. Residues: CASSQDRRGAGGGKNIQYF.